This T cell receptor beta chain was identified in a study of T cell repertoires in cytomegalovirus infection. Concerning this clonotype: Its antigen remains unknown.

TCRdb called the reads again in MiXCR, with one record for every CDR3 protein. Here the sample spans about 920,000 distinct CDR3 sequences, roughly a third being singletons. The receptor was isolated from a human donor in good health (CMV status not recorded). Some clones in this sample may be carry-over from other donors' samples. The starting material was cultured CD8+ T cells from PBMCs, obtained from culture after CMV antigen stimulation.

CDR3 region: CASSHRTKNEQFF. The CDR3 DNA is TGTGCCAGCAGCCATAGGACTAAAAATGAGCAGTTCTTC. This chain joins TRBV14 and TRBJ2-1; D may be TRBD2 (6 bases). The CDR3 runs 13 residues. Trimming took 3 bases from V and 7 from J, leaving 10 bases between them. The germline V gene has CDR1 SGHDN and CDR2 FVKESK. Looking up the rest from reference TRBV14 and TRBJ2-1 gives the full variable domain: EAGVTQFPSHSVIEKGQTVTLRCDPISGHDNLYWYRRVMGKEIKFLLHFVKESKQDESGMPNNRFLAERTGGTYSTLKVQPAELEDSGVYFCASSHRTKNEQFFGPGTRLTVL.